The TCR beta chain under discussion was sequenced for a study of OX40 agonist ivuxolimab in advanced cancers. Study-level background: Melanoma, hepatocellular carcinoma, head and neck or renal cell cancer occurred in dose-escalation patients. It was permissible to have had prior anti-PD-1, anti-PD-L1 or anti-CTLA-4 therapy, and 40% had some.

The protocol was immunoSEQ multiplex PCR, while the TCRdb copy is restricted to in-frame clones and leaves out a portion. Seen here are some 86,000 clones, approximately 92% observed once, and the top ten hold approximately 7.7%. V shed 4 bases, J shed 1 base, and the junction held 5 bases outside the gene matches. This CDR3 spans 15 amino acids. Germline CDR1 MDHEN, CDR2 SYDVKM. Blood sampling took place at baseline, cycle 4 day 1, and cycle 7 day 1. Study-wide results and caveats: Compared with CD4+, CD8+ T cells on average had more expanded clones.

As concerns this clone: What it binds is not known.

The input for sequencing was CD4+ or CD8+ T cells sorted from blood, taken in a trial of the OX40 agonist ivuxolimab. The TCR comes from an adult with an advanced solid tumor such as melanoma, head and neck, liver or kidney cancer. The chain carries TRBV28 and TRBJ2-7; 9 bases align to TRBD1. This CDR3 is CASSSGQGRSYEQYF. The CDR3 DNA follows: TGTGCCAGCAGTTCGGGACAGGGTAGGTCCTACGAGCAGTACTTC.